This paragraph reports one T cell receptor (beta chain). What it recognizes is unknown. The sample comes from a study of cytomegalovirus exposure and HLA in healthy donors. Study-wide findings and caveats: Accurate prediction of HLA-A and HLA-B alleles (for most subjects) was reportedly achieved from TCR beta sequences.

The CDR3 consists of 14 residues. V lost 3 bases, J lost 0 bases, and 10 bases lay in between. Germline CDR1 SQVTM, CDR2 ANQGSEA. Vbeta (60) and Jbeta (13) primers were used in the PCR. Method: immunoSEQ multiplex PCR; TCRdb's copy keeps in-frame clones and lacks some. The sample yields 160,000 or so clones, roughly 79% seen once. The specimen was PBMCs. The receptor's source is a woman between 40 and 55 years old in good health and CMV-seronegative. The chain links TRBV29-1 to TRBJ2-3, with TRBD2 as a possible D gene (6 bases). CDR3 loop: CSVEVLASTDTQYF. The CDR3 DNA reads TGCAGCGTTGAGGTACTAGCAAGCACAGATACGCAGTATTTT.